Shown below are 14 T cell receptor beta chains from a single sample sequenced in a study of blood T cell repertoires in COVID-19. The protocol was immunoSEQ multiplex PCR, while the TCRdb copy is restricted to in-frame clones and leaves out a portion. The data show about 120,000 clones, 65% to 85% seen once. Material: peripheral blood. The source of these receptors is a woman aged 65 to 85 with acute or convalescent COVID-19.

The chain couples TRBV19 to TRBJ1-6, with 8 bases matching TRBD1. Trimming took 0 bases from V and 0 from J; bases not matched to a gene: 10. Germline assignment: CDR1 LNHDA and CDR2 SQIVND (reference sequence). This CDR3 is 20 amino acids long. CDR3 DNA: TGTGCCAGTAGTATAGATGGGACAGGCGGCCGCAGCTCCTATAATTCACCCCTCCACTTT. It specifies CASSIDGTGGRSSYNSPLHF.

The chain couples TRBV2 to TRBJ2-3, with a tentative D call TRBD2 (6 bases). This CDR3 contains 15 residues. The V end lost 4 bases, the J end lost 5 bases, and 16 bases lay between the germline ends. The germline V gene encodes CDR1 SNHLY and CDR2 FYNNEI. For the CDR3, the DNA is TGTGCCAGCAGTGGAGGGCTAGCGAAGTTAGATACGCAGTATTTT. Encoded protein: CASSGGLAKLDTQYF.

The chain recombines TRBV6-5 with TRBJ1-2; TRBD1 agrees at 8 bases. This CDR3 contains 14 residues. V was clipped by 5 bases and J by 0 bases; unmatched bases: 2. Germline-derived CDR1 and CDR2 are MNHEY and SVGAGI. Here the CDR3 reads CASSTDRANYGYTF. CDR3 DNA: TGTGCCAGCAGTACGGACAGGGCTAACTATGGCTACACCTTC.

This clone was detected only once. This chain uses TRBV19 with TRBJ1-2; D remains ambiguous. There are 14 residues in the CDR3. V was cut by 5 bases and J by 8 bases, with 18 bases left in between. Germline assignment: CDR1 LNHDA and CDR2 SQIVND (reference sequence). The CDR3 here is CASSLGSDLEGYTF. CDR3 DNA: TGTGCCAGTAGTCTTGGGTCGGACTTAGAAGGCTACACCTTC.

The chain joins TRBV29-1 to TRBJ2-7; D gene unclear. The CDR3 covers 15 residues. Germline assignment: CDR1 SQVTM and CDR2 ANQGSEA. The V gene lost 3 bases and the J gene lost 1 base, with 16 bases spanning the gap. The CDR3 is CSVDRGPGRSYEQYF. The DNA of the CDR3 is TGCAGCGTTGATAGAGGTCCGGGTCGATCCTACGAGCAGTACTTC.

The genes are TRBV14 and TRBJ2-1; 9 nucleotides match TRBD1. Germline V gene lookup returns CDR1 SGHDN and CDR2 FVKESK. Trimming removed 9 bases from V and 5 bases from J; junction bases left unmatched: 14. This CDR3 contains 16 residues. CDR3 sequence reads: CASTSRDRVINNEQFF. The CDR3 coding sequence is TGTGCCAGTACGTCTCGGGACAGGGTTATCAACAATGAGCAGTTCTTC.

The chain uses TRBV2 and TRBJ2-5; 7 nucleotides match TRBD2. Per the germline V gene, CDR1 is SNHLY and CDR2 is FYNNEI. Trimming cost V 5 bases and J 2 bases; bases outside gene matches: 2. The CDR3 consists of 13 residues. The CDR3 region is CASSTSVQETQYF. DNA of the CDR3: TGTGCCAGCAGTACTAGCGTACAAGAGACCCAGTACTTC.

The genes are TRBV11-2 and TRBJ1-2, with TRBD1 matching 7 bases. Germline trimming cut 5 bases from V and 4 bases from J; bases unmatched to any gene: 22. Germline CDR1 SGHAT, CDR2 FQNNGV. The CDR3 length is 19 residues. CDR3: CASSPLRGPRRGGGYGYTF. The DNA for the CDR3 is TGTGCCAGCAGCCCCCTACGCGGGCCTCGACGAGGGGGCGGCTATGGCTACACCTTC.

The gene calls are TRBV6-2 or TRBV6-3 and TRBJ2-3, with 12 bases fitting TRBD2. Losses at the gene ends were 6 bases for V and 6 bases for J; bases not matched to a gene: 7. The CDR3 has 15 residues. In germline, CDR1 is MNHEY, CDR2 SVGEGT. In nucleotides, the CDR3 is TGTGCCAGCAGCCTTCTAGCGGGGGGGCGTGATACGCAGTATTTT. It codes for CASSLLAGGRDTQYF.

The chain joins TRBV27 to TRBJ2-1, with 9 bases matching TRBD1. This CDR3 has 15 amino acids. Trimming cost V 5 bases and J 5 bases; bases outside gene matches: 7. The germline CDR1 and CDR2 sequences are MNHEY and SMNVEV (reference sequence). CDR3 coding DNA: TGTGCCAGCAGTCCAGGGACAGGGCTTGACAATGAGCAGTTCTTC. Protein sequence: CASSPGTGLDNEQFF.

The CDR3 region has the DNA TGTGCCACCAGTGATTTCCTAGGTCAAAGCTCCTACAATGAGCAGTTCTTC. Translated, it gives CATSDFLGQSSYNEQFF. This chain uses TRBV24-1 with TRBJ2-1; D is uncertain. Trimming pared 1 base from V and 0 bases from J, leaving 12 bases between. From germline, CDR1 is KGHDR and CDR2 SFDVKD. The CDR3 is made up of 17 amino acids.

This rearrangement joins TRBV2 to TRBJ2-1; 7 nucleotides agree with TRBD1. Per germline, CDR1 SNHLY and CDR2 FYNNEI. Losses at the gene ends were 11 bases for V and 0 bases for J; bases not matched to a gene: 13. The CDR3 runs to 16 residues. In DNA, the CDR3 is TGTGCCGGAAATTCCGGACAGGCGAGCTCCTACAATGAGCAGTTCTTC. It yields the protein CAGNSGQASSYNEQFF.

The chain links TRBV7-3 to TRBJ2-5; D is perhaps TRBD2 (5 bases). The CDR3 is 16 amino acids. The germline CDR1 and CDR2 sequences are SGHTA and FQGTGA. Trimming removed 5 bases at V and 5 bases at J, with 21 bases between. The DNA of the CDR3 is TGTGCCAGCAGCCCCGGGGTCGGATTCCTAGCCGAGACCCAGTACTTC. It translates to CASSPGVGFLAETQYF. Drawing the rest from reference TRBV7-3 and TRBJ2-5, the complete variable domain is GAGVSQTPSNKVTEKGKYVELRCDPISGHTALYWYRQSLGQGPEFLIYFQGTGAADDSGLPNDRFFAVRPEGSVSTLKIQRTERGDSAVYLCASSPGVGFLAETQYFGPGTRLLVL.

The CDR3, as DNA: TGTGCCAGCAGCCAAGATAGAGCGGATTCGAACTATGGCTACACCTTC. Protein product: CASSQDRADSNYGYTF. The chain carries TRBV14 and TRBJ1-2; D remains unclear. The CDR3 covers 16 residues. CDR1 is SGHDN and CDR2 is FVKESK in the germline V gene. V was cut by 0 bases and J by 2 bases, with 13 bases left in between.